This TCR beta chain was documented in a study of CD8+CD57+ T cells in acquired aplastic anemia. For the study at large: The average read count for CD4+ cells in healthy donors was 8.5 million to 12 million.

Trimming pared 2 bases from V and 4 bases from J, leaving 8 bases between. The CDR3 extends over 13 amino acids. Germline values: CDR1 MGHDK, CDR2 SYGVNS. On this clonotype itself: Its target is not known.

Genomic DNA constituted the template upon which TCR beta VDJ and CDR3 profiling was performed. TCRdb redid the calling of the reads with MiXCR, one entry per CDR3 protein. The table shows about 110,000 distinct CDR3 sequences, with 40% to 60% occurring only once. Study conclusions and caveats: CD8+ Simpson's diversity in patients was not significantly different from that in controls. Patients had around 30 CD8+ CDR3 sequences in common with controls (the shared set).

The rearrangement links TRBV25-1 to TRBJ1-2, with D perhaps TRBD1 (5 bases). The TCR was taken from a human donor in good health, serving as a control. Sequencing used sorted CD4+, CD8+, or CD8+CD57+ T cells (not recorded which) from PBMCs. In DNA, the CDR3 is TGTGCCAGCAGTGAAAGGACACTCTATGGCTACACCTTC. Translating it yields CASSERTLYGYTF.